These 30 T cell receptor beta chains originate from one sample sequenced in a study of blood T cell repertoires in COVID-19. Repertoires were generated with immunoSEQ multiplex PCR, while TCRdb's copy carries only in-frame clones and drops some. The sample lists over 95,000 clones; about 87% were seen once. Source material: peripheral blood. The receptors shown here come from a woman in her forties or fifties with acute or convalescent COVID-19.

The V gene is TRBV19, the J gene TRBJ2-3; possible D gene TRBD2, 6 bases. The CDR3 runs to 16 residues. V dropped 3 bases and J dropped 4 bases, with 17 bases sitting between them. Germline V gene lookup returns CDR1 LNHDA and CDR2 SQIVND (reference sequence). This CDR3 reads CASSIWSAGISDTQYF. CDR3 DNA: TGTGCCAGTAGTATTTGGTCGGCGGGAATTTCAGATACGCAGTATTTT.

The V and J genes are TRBV3-1 (or the pseudogene TRBV3-2) and TRBJ2-5; D possibly corresponds to TRBD1 (6 bases). Trimming shortened V by 4 bases and J by 5 bases, and 20 bases separated the two germline ends. CDR1 LGHDT and CDR2 YNNKEL come from the germline V gene (reference sequence). The CDR3 consists of 16 residues. As DNA, the CDR3 is TGTGCCAGCAGCCTCGGACAGTTGAAGTTCCGGGAGACCCAGTACTTC. This sequence encodes CASSLGQLKFRETQYF.

The chain combines TRBV7-2 with TRBJ1-2; D not certain. Germline V gene data show CDR1 as SGHTA and CDR2 as FQGNSA. CDR3 length equals 15 residues. Deletions cut 2 bases from V and 2 bases from J, with 12 bases between. The CDR3: CASSLMVGRNYGYTF. As DNA, the CDR3 is TGTGCCAGCAGCTTAATGGTGGGCAGGAACTATGGCTACACCTTC.

V usage is TRBV23-1 and J usage is TRBJ1-5; D gene unclear. TRBV23-1 is placed among ORFs of uncertain function. This CDR3 comprises 11 residues. Trimming cost V 3 bases and J 6 bases, with 3 bases left between them. The CDR3 DNA reads as TGCGCCAGCAGTCACCGTCAGCCCCAGCATTTT. This translates into CASSHRQPQHF.

This rearrangement joins TRBV4-3 to TRBJ1-1, with TRBD1 as a possible D gene (5 bases). Looked up from germline, CDR1 is LGHNA and CDR2 is YSLEER. The CDR3 consists of 15 residues. V lost 8 bases to trimming and J lost 4 bases, with 20 bases between them. CDR3 coding DNA: TGCGCCAGCTCCAACGGCCGTCCCGGGGGCACTGAAGCTTTCTTT. It encodes CASSNGRPGGTEAFF.

This chain uses TRBV19 with TRBJ2-3; D possibly corresponds to TRBD1 (5 bases). The CDR3 has 16 residues. Trimming cost V 4 bases and J 2 bases, with 16 bases left between them. Germline loops: CDR1 LNHDA, CDR2 SQIVND (reference sequence). CDR3 DNA: TGTGCCAGTAGTACTATCTTGGGGCTCACCACAGATACGCAGTATTTT. It codes for CASSTILGLTTDTQYF.

The chain has TRBV4-1 and TRBJ2-3; D perhaps matches TRBD2 (7 bases). Per germline, CDR1 MGHRA and CDR2 YSYEKL. The germline V and J ends were trimmed by 1 base and 3 bases, with 17 bases remaining between them. This CDR3 region has 17 residues. The chain's CDR3 is CASSQVRGGAKTDTQYF. CDR3 nucleotides: TGCGCCAGCAGCCAAGTTCGTGGGGGGGCGAAGACAGATACGCAGTATTTT.

The rearrangement uses TRBV29-1 and TRBJ2-2; 7 positions match TRBD1. Germline V gives CDR1 SQVTM, CDR2 ANQGSEA. Trimming took 6 bases from V and 7 from J; bases not matched to a gene: 5. CDR3 length equals 12 residues. The CDR3 sequence: CSVQGIGGELFF. The CDR3 coding sequence is TGCAGCGTACAGGGGATCGGCGGGGAGCTGTTTTTT.

This clone was counted only a few times. The rearrangement joins TRBV6-5 to TRBJ1-5; D is perhaps TRBD1 (5 bases). The CDR3 has 13 residues. Germline loops: CDR1 MNHEY, CDR2 SVGAGI. The V end lost 5 bases, the J end lost 7 bases, and 12 bases lay between the germline ends. Here the CDR3 DNA reads TGTGCCAGCAGTCCCCGGGGGGACCAGCCCCAGCATTTT. Encoded protein: CASSPRGDQPQHF.

The chain uses TRBV28 and TRBJ2-7; D ambiguous. Trimming removed 5 bases at V and 4 bases at J, with 6 bases between. The CDR3 runs to 11 residues. Germline loops: CDR1 MDHEN, CDR2 SYDVKM. For the CDR3, the DNA is TGTGCCAGCAGTCGAACATACGAGCAGTACTTC. Translated, it gives CASSRTYEQYF.

This clone was seen only a few times. The CDR3 sequence: CASSLGTGKYSPLHF. The CDR3, as DNA: TGTGCCAGCAGCTTGGGGACAGGAAAATATTCACCCCTCCACTTT. V gene TRBV7-9 combines with J gene TRBJ1-6, with 8 nucleotides matching TRBD1. The CDR3 contains 15 residues. The J segment lost 8 bases and the V segment lost 3 bases, leaving 6 bases of the junction unmatched. The germline V gene encodes CDR1 SEHNR and CDR2 FQNEAQ (reference sequence).

The gene calls are TRBV7-2 and TRBJ1-5, with TRBD1 identical over 7 bases. Germline CDR1 SGHTA, CDR2 FQGNSA. V lost 4 bases and J lost 0; bases outside the gene matches: 6. The CDR3 runs 16 residues. CDR3 region: CASSSMTGPSNQPQHF. The CDR3 DNA reads as TGTGCCAGCAGCTCGATGACAGGGCCTAGCAATCAGCCCCAGCATTTT. The full variable domain, rest sourced from reference TRBV7-2 and TRBJ1-5, is GAGVSQSPSNKVTEKGKDVELRCDPISGHTALYWYRQSLGQGLEFLIYFQGNSAPDKSGLPSDRFSAERTGGSVSTLTIQRTQQEDSAVYLCASSSMTGPSNQPQHFGDGTRLSIL.

Points on this clone: At one end the junction does not follow the germline gene, possibly because of a read error. The CDR3: CASSLDRGGNYGYTF. The DNA of the CDR3 is TGTGCTAGCAGCTTAGACAGGGGAGGTAACTATGGCTACACCTTC. J is TRBJ1-2 and V is TRBV7-7, with 8 bases identical to TRBD1. This CDR3 comprises 15 residues. Germline CDR1 and CDR2: SSHAT and FNYEAQ (reference sequence).

The V call is TRBV6-6, the J call TRBJ2-7; TRBD1 agrees at 9 bases. Germline V gives CDR1 MNHNY, CDR2 SVGAGI (reference sequence). The CDR3 sequence is 13 residues long. Trimming took 7 bases from V and 5 from J; bases not matched to a gene: 6. The CDR3, as DNA: TGTGCCAGCACCCTACAGGGGGCGGACGAGCAGTACTTC. Protein sequence: CASTLQGADEQYF.

This clone was observed a single time. The chain employs TRBV30 and TRBJ2-7; possible D gene TRBD2, 6 bases. This CDR3 contains 19 residues. Trimming shortened V by 0 bases and J by 0 bases, and 24 bases separated the two germline ends. From germline, CDR1 is GTSNPN and CDR2 SVGIG (reference sequence). In nucleotides, the CDR3 is TGTGCCTGGAGTGTGGGGGGACTCAAGGGGATACTTAGCTCCTACGAGCAGTACTTC. Its protein is CAWSVGGLKGILSSYEQYF. Complete variable domain (other parts from reference TRBV30 and TRBJ2-7): SQTIHQWPATLVQPVGSPLSLECTVEGTSNPNLYWYRQAAGRGLQLLFYSVGIGQISSEVPQNLSASRPQDRQFILSSKKLLLSDSGFYLCAWSVGGLKGILSSYEQYFGPGTRLTVT.

CDR3: CASSPTVSYEQYF. The CDR3, as DNA: TGCGCCAGCAGCCCGACAGTCTCCTACGAGCAGTACTTC. This rearrangement joins TRBV4-1 to TRBJ2-7; TRBD1 might be the D (5 bases). Trimming took off 4 bases at V and 0 bases at J, with 7 bases between the two ends. This CDR3 is 13 amino acids long. Germline V gene data show CDR1 as MGHRA and CDR2 as YSYEKL.

The genes are TRBV7-2 and TRBJ1-2; D is possibly TRBD1 (6 bases). Trimming pared 5 bases from V and 0 bases from J, leaving 10 bases between. CDR3 size: 14 residues. Looked up from germline, CDR1 is SGHTA and CDR2 is FQGNSA. The CDR3 loop reads CASSPRTANYGYTF. The CDR3 bases are TGTGCCAGCAGCCCCCGGACAGCTAACTATGGCTACACCTTC.

The chain employs TRBV7-9 and TRBJ1-2; 9 bases are a match to TRBD1. Germline-derived CDR1 and CDR2 are SEHNR and FQNEAQ (reference sequence). V lost 5 bases to trimming and J lost 6 bases; unmatched junction nucleotides: 4. The CDR3 covers 13 residues. CDR3 nucleotide sequence: TGTGCCAGCAGCCGACAGGGGGTCAATGGCTACACCTTC. Amino acid sequence: CASSRQGVNGYTF.

V is TRBV6-5 and J is TRBJ1-2, with 7 bases aligning to TRBD1. CDR1 and CDR2 from the germline V gene are MNHEY and SVGAGI. There are 14 residues in the CDR3. The V and J ends lost 2 bases and 2 bases, in that order; junction bases with no gene match: 2. CDR3 amino acids: CASSYTTGNYGYTF. DNA for the CDR3: TGTGCCAGCAGTTACACGACAGGGAACTATGGCTACACCTTC.

The chain uses TRBV4-1 and TRBJ2-4; 7 bases are shared with TRBD1. V shed 6 bases and J 6 bases; nucleotides not matched to a gene: 14. The CDR3 has 16 residues. In germline, CDR1 is MGHRA, CDR2 YSYEKL. CDR3 in amino acids: CASRPILGQLGNIQYF. The CDR3 nucleotides are TGCGCCAGCAGGCCTATCCTGGGACAGTTGGGAAACATTCAGTACTTC.

The V call is TRBV28, the J call TRBJ2-1; 9 nucleotides align to TRBD1. CDR1 is MDHEN, CDR2 SYDVKM, per germline. Germline trimming cut 1 base from V and 9 bases from J; bases unmatched to any gene: 7. This CDR3 region has 15 residues. CDR3 nucleotides: TGTGCCAGCAGTTTATCCCCACAGGGGGCAGGTGAGCAGTTCTTC. Translation gives CASSLSPQGAGEQFF.

The chain couples TRBV7-9 to TRBJ1-6; 8 bases are a match to TRBD1. The V gene end was trimmed by 5 bases and the J gene end by 9 bases; junction bases not matched to a gene: 15. Germline V gene sequence: CDR1 SEHNR, CDR2 FQNEAQ (reference sequence). The CDR3 loop spans 17 amino acids. CDR3 DNA: TGTGCCAGCAGCCTTACCGGGACAGGAGTAGGGATTTCACCCCTCCACTTT. This translates into CASSLTGTGVGISPLHF.

The chain links TRBV5-1 to TRBJ1-1; D perhaps matches TRBD1 (6 bases). With 4 bases removed from V and 5 bases from J, the gap between germline ends came to 12 bases. Germline CDR1 reads SGHRS; CDR2 reads YFSETQ. The length of the CDR3 is 13 residues. This CDR3 is CASSQDSKTEAFF. The DNA for the CDR3 is TGCGCCAGCAGCCAGGACAGTAAAACTGAAGCTTTCTTT.

This chain uses TRBV9 with TRBJ1-5; a possible D gene is TRBD1 (5 bases). The CDR3 has 14 amino acids. Germline V lookup: CDR1 SGDLS, CDR2 YYNGEE. Between the trimmed V and J ends, which lost 4 bases and 3 bases, there was a span of 11 bases. CDR3 sequence (DNA): TGTGCCAGCAGCTCAGGGCTTTCCAATCAGCCCCAGCATTTT. Its translation is CASSSGLSNQPQHF.

V gene TRBV5-1 combines with J gene TRBJ1-6; 10 nucleotides match TRBD1. Germline values: CDR1 SGHRS, CDR2 YFSETQ. The ends lost 3 bases at V and 2 bases at J; junction bases unmatched: 2. The CDR3 length is 16 residues. Written as DNA, the CDR3 is TGCGCCAGCAGCTCAGGACAGGGGGCCTATAATTCACCCCTCCACTTT. It codes for CASSSGQGAYNSPLHF.

This chain links TRBV7-8 with TRBJ1-5; TRBD1 matches at 7 bases. CDR1 SGHVS and CDR2 FQNEAQ come from the germline V gene. CDR3 length: 17 residues. With 0 bases clipped from V and 0 bases from J, the junction kept 5 bases outside the gene matches. This CDR3 is CASSLALGQNSNQPQHF. CDR3 bases: TGTGCCAGCAGCTTAGCCTTGGGACAGAATAGCAATCAGCCCCAGCATTTT. Full variable domain (rest looked up from reference TRBV7-8 and TRBJ1-5): GAGVSQSPRYKVAKRGQDVALRCDPISGHVSLFWYQQALGQGPEFLTYFQNEAQLDKSGLPSDRFFAERPEGSVSTLKIQRTQQEDSAVYLCASSLALGQNSNQPQHFGDGTRLSIL.

The chain has TRBV28 and TRBJ1-2; TRBD1 aligns across 9 bases. Germline lookup yields CDR1 MDHEN and CDR2 SYDVKM. CDR3 length equals 15 residues. With 4 bases clipped from V and 9 bases from J, the junction kept 12 bases outside the gene matches. The CDR3, as DNA: TGTGCCAGCAGTTCGCGACAGGGGGTCGGCTCTAGCTACACCTTC. Its protein product is CASSSRQGVGSSYTF.

V gene TRBV7-8 combines with J gene TRBJ2-7, with TRBD1 as a possible D gene (5 bases). V was trimmed by 3 bases and J by 3 bases, leaving 12 bases between them. This CDR3 has 14 amino acids. The germline V gene encodes CDR1 SGHVS and CDR2 FQNEAQ. The CDR3 sequence is CASSLLGTGYEQYF. The DNA of the CDR3 is TGTGCCAGCAGCTTGCTGGGTACAGGCTACGAGCAGTACTTC.

The V gene is TRBV25-1, the J gene TRBJ2-5; tentative D call: TRBD1 (6 bases). CDR3 length equals 15 residues. V lost 3 bases and J lost 4, with 15 bases in between. Germline lookup yields CDR1 MGHDK and CDR2 SYGVNS. The CDR3 loop reads CASSDHGQSRETQYF. CDR3 nucleotide sequence: TGTGCCAGCAGTGACCATGGACAGTCGAGAGAGACCCAGTACTTC.

The V gene is TRBV4-1, the J gene TRBJ1-3, with 9 bases that match TRBD1. This CDR3 contains 16 residues. The V and J ends lost 3 bases and 6 bases, in that order; junction bases with no gene match: 9. Germline CDR1 reads MGHRA; CDR2 reads YSYEKL. CDR3: CASSHPGTGLENTIYF. CDR3 DNA sequence: TGCGCCAGCAGCCATCCCGGGACAGGGTTGGAAAACACCATATATTTT.